This passage covers 12 T cell receptor beta chains from one sample sequenced in a study of tumor T cells in aggressive B-cell lymphoma. This table comes from immunoSEQ multiplex PCR, and its TCRdb copy is limited to in-frame clones, with some not included. The table shows about 2,700 clones, with around 85% occurring only once. The sequencing sample was made of tumor tissue. These receptors all stem from an adult with diffuse large B cell lymphoma. Some clones in this sample may be carry-over from other donors' samples.

The CDR3 region is CASSLSWQSYGYTF. The DNA of the CDR3 is TGTGCCAGCAGTTTATCTTGGCAGTCCTATGGCTACACCTTC. The chain recombines TRBV27 with TRBJ1-2; no firm D call. V was pared by 0 bases and J by 4 bases, with 9 bases between. This CDR3 has 14 residues. Germline-derived CDR1 and CDR2 are MNHEY and SMNVEV (reference sequence).

This clone came up a few times. This chain joins TRBV10-3 and TRBJ2-1; a possible D gene is TRBD2 (6 bases). The CDR3 has 16 amino acids. CDR1 and CDR2 from the germline V gene are ENHRY and SYGVKD. V was trimmed by 3 bases and J by 2 bases, leaving 14 bases between them. The DNA for the CDR3 is TGTGCCATCAGTGATCGAGGAGGGATTACCTACAATGAGCAGTTCTTC. This sequence encodes CAISDRGGITYNEQFF.

The table lists this clone with a few counts. The CDR3 DNA sequence: TGTGCCATCAGTGAGTCCATGGCAGGGGTTATGAACACTGAAGCTTTCTTT. Translated, it gives CAISESMAGVMNTEAFF. The chain combines TRBV10-3 with TRBJ1-1, with D perhaps matching TRBD1 (6 bases). The ends were cut back, 0 bases at V and 0 bases at J, with 14 bases in the middle. This CDR3 has 17 amino acids. Germline CDR1 and CDR2: ENHRY and SYGVKD.

The chain has TRBV19 and TRBJ2-4; D call uncertain. The V end was cut by 5 bases, the J end by 0 bases, with 8 bases between. The CDR3 spans 14 residues. Germline assignment: CDR1 LNHDA and CDR2 SQIVND (reference sequence). The CDR3 sequence is CASSGELAKNIQYF. CDR3 DNA sequence: TGTGCCAGTAGTGGAGAACTAGCCAAAAACATTCAGTACTTC.

The table lists this clone with a count of one. This rearrangement joins TRBV7-6 to TRBJ2-2; D is perhaps TRBD2 (6 bases). Germline CDR1 is SGHVS and CDR2 is FNYEAQ. This CDR3 has 18 amino acids. The V end was cut by 0 bases, the J end by 0 bases, with 14 bases between. CDR3 nucleotides: TGTGCCAGCAGCTTAGCCACCGGGGGTCCGGCGAACACCGGGGAGCTGTTTTTT. Translating it yields CASSLATGGPANTGELFF. The entire variable domain, with the rest obtained from reference TRBV7-6 and TRBJ2-2, is as follows: GAGVSQSPRYKVTKRGQDVALRCDPISGHVSLYWYRQALGQGPEFLTYFNYEAQQDKSGLPNDRFSAERPEGSISTLTIQRTEQRDSAMYRCASSLATGGPANTGELFFGEGSRLTVL.

In regard to this clone: Other DNA variants within this sample encode the same CDR3. V gene TRBV5-1 combines with J gene TRBJ1-3; 7 bases align to TRBD1. Germline-derived CDR1 and CDR2 are SGHRS and YFSETQ. V gave up 0 bases and J gave up 0 bases; unmatched junction bases: 9. This CDR3 is 18 amino acids long. The CDR3 nucleotides read TGCGCCAGCAGCTTGGCCGGGACAGACCATATCTCTGGAAACACCATATATTTT. Protein: CASSLAGTDHISGNTIYF.

The chain employs TRBV28 and TRBJ1-5, with 11 bases that match TRBD1. The CDR3 sequence is 17 residues long. CDR1 MDHEN and CDR2 SYDVKM come from the germline V gene. V lost 3 bases to trimming and J lost 4 bases; unmatched junction nucleotides: 8. CDR3 nucleotides: TGTGCCAGCAGTTTTGCCCGGGACAGGGGGGTGAATCAGCCCCAGCATTTT. This translates into CASSFARDRGVNQPQHF.

This chain uses TRBV20-1 with TRBJ2-5; D not certain. V shed 7 bases and J shed 5 bases, with 8 bases lying between them. Germline loops: CDR1 DFQATT, CDR2 SNEGSKA (reference sequence). The CDR3 loop spans 10 amino acids. In DNA form, the CDR3 reads TGCAGTGGAGAAGCGGAGACCCAGTACTTC. Amino acid sequence: CSGEAETQYF.

This CDR3 is CASSFSTGAGEQYV. CDR3 bases: TGTGCCAGCAGCTTTTCTACAGGGGCAGGCGAGCAGTACGTC. The chain employs TRBV5-5 and TRBJ2-7, with 7 positions matching TRBD1. The CDR3 sequence is 14 residues long. J was trimmed by 6 bases and V by 2 bases; bases with no gene match: 8. The germline CDR1 and CDR2 sequences are SGHKS and YYEKEE (reference sequence).

To note about this clone: The same CDR3 arises from other DNA sequences in this sample as well. The V gene is TRBV4-2, the J gene TRBJ2-3; 8 bases map to TRBD2. Germline loops: CDR1 LGHNA, CDR2 YNFKEQ. This CDR3 contains 15 residues. Germline trimming cut 6 bases from V and 1 base from J; bases unmatched to any gene: 6. CDR3 sequence reads: CASRLGLGGTDTQYF. DNA for the CDR3: TGTGCCAGCAGACTGGGACTAGGGGGCACAGATACGCAGTATTTT.

The V and J genes are TRBV7-8 and TRBJ2-1; 9 bases line up with TRBD2. V shed 5 bases and J 5 bases; nucleotides not matched to a gene: 4. CDR3 length: 14 amino acids. Germline V gene lookup returns CDR1 SGHVS and CDR2 FQNEAQ. The CDR3 region is CASSRTSANNEQFF. The CDR3 DNA follows: TGTGCCAGCAGCCGGACTAGCGCAAACAATGAGCAGTTCTTC.

V is TRBV9 and J is TRBJ1-1; no clear D gene. The CDR3 is 14 residues long. Trimming took 0 bases from V and 5 from J, leaving 11 bases between them. Germline loops: CDR1 SGDLS, CDR2 YYNGEE. In DNA, the CDR3 is TGTGCCAGCAGCGTAGTGGGAGTGGAGACTGAAGCTTTCTTT. This translates into CASSVVGVETEAFF.